Listed below are T cell receptor beta chains from one sample, sequenced in a study of beta chain features in type 1 diabetes. Only in-frame clones appear in the TCRdb table, and some are missing; sequencing was by immunoSEQ multiplex PCR. The repertoire includes hundreds of thousands of clones, about 29% of them detected once, and around 0.065% sits in the top ten. What was sequenced was naive CD4+ T cells from blood. These receptors all stem from a man younger than 35 in good health. Each CDR3 is given with its conserved first and last residue. A D gene is named only where the DNA matches it firmly. Clone size is shown for a subset of rows, as once, few, many or a class of expanded clone.

cdr3_aa cdr3_nt j_call d_call clone_size v_call
CASSLGERGQYF TGTGCCAGCAGCTTAGGGGAAAGGGGCCAGTACTTC TRBJ2-5 . . TRBV7-6
CASSSDISYNEQFF TGTGCCAGCAGCTCTGACATTTCCTACAATGAGCAGTTCTTC TRBJ2-1 . few TRBV7-3
CSAKAGPANEKLFF TGCAGCGCTAAAGCAGGACCGGCTAATGAAAAACTGTTTTTT TRBJ1-4 . . TRBV29-1
CAWSRDRVLQNEQFF TGTGCCTGGAGTCGGGACAGAGTCCTACAGAATGAGCAGTTCTTC TRBJ2-1 TRBD1 few TRBV30
CASSLDPGSYGYTF TGTGCCAGCAGCTTAGATCCGGGTAGTTATGGCTACACCTTC TRBJ1-2 . . TRBV7-9
CASSWVPGLASYNEQFF TGCGCCAGCAGCTGGGTTCCGGGACTAGCGTCCTACAATGAGCAGTTCTTC TRBJ2-1 TRBD2 . TRBV5-1
CASSLGPSGEQFF TGTGCCAGCAGCTTAGGACCTTCGGGTGAGCAGTTCTTC TRBJ2-1 . . TRBV7-6
CSVEAPPEQPQHF TGCAGCGTTGAAGCCCCCCCGGAGCAGCCCCAGCATTTT TRBJ1-5 . . TRBV29-1
CASSQGNVEKLFF TGCGCCAGCAGCCAGGGGAATGTTGAAAAACTGTTTTTT TRBJ1-4 . . TRBV4-1
CSVTRGYNEQFF TGCAGCGTCACTCGGGGTTACAATGAGCAGTTCTTC TRBJ2-1 . . TRBV29-1
CASSSVGRSYNEQFF TGTGCCAGCAGCTCCGTGGGACGAAGCTACAATGAGCAGTTCTTC TRBJ2-1 . . TRBV5-6
CASSQAPGGNQPQHF TGCGCCAGCAGCCAAGCCCCAGGGGGCAATCAGCCCCAGCATTTT TRBJ1-5 . . TRBV4-1
CDSSDRQGIGSEAFF TGTGACAGCAGCGACCGACAGGGGATTGGCAGTGAAGCTTTCTTT TRBJ1-1 TRBD1 . TRBV13
CAWAQGLTYEQYF TGTGCCTGGGCACAGGGTCTAACCTACGAGCAGTACTTC TRBJ2-7 . . TRBV30
CASSLVSMRLSSYNEQFF TGTGCCAGCAGCTTAGTATCGATGAGACTTAGCTCCTACAATGAGCAGTTCTTC TRBJ2-1 . . TRBV7-2
CAWRQEGDYEQYF TGTGCCTGGAGGCAGGAGGGGGACTACGAGCAGTACTTC TRBJ2-7 . . TRBV30
CAIRGLADGELFF TGTGCCATCAGAGGACTAGCGGACGGGGAGCTGTTTTTT TRBJ2-2 TRBD2 . TRBV10-3
CSVRGGLAGVGEQYF TGCAGCGTGCGGGGCGGACTAGCGGGAGTCGGGGAGCAGTACTTC TRBJ2-7 TRBD2 . TRBV29-1
CTSSLGTSGRAESGELFF TGCACCAGCAGCCTTGGGACTAGCGGGAGGGCCGAGTCCGGGGAGCTGTTTTTT TRBJ2-2 . once TRBV1
CAWSLRGDQPQHF TGTGCCTGGTCGTTGAGGGGGGACCAGCCCCAGCATTTT TRBJ1-5 . few TRBV30
CASSLWTGSLAEEKLFF TGTGCCAGCAGCTTATGGACAGGATCCCTTGCGGAGGAAAAACTGTTTTTT TRBJ1-4 TRBD1 . TRBV7-2
CASSPRLASSYEQYF TGTGCCAGCTCACCGAGACTAGCGTCCTCCTACGAGCAGTACTTC TRBJ2-7 TRBD2 . TRBV18
CASRSSGKRNEQFF TGTGCCAGCAGATCCAGCGGGAAGCGCAATGAGCAGTTCTTC TRBJ2-1 TRBD2 few TRBV27
CASSHISGRADEQFF TGTGCCAGCAGCCATATTAGCGGGAGGGCCGATGAGCAGTTCTTC TRBJ2-1 TRBD2 few TRBV7-3
CAWSVEGRTGELFF TGTGCCTGGAGTGTGGAAGGGCGTACCGGGGAGCTGTTTTTT TRBJ2-2 . . TRBV30
CASGSGQGSHEQYF TGTGCTAGTGGATCGGGACAGGGGTCGCACGAGCAGTACTTC TRBJ2-7 TRBD1 . TRBV12-5
CSVVRDSYNEQFF TGCAGCGTTGTGCGGGACTCCTACAATGAGCAGTTCTTC TRBJ2-1 . few TRBV29-1
CSARLGYEQYF TGCAGTGCCCGTCTGGGATACGAGCAGTACTTC TRBJ2-7 . few TRBV20-1
CASSLGQGQETQYF TGCGCCAGCAGCTTGGGACAGGGGCAAGAGACCCAGTACTTC TRBJ2-5 TRBD1 once TRBV5-1
CASSGGTEDTQYF TGTGCCAGCAGCGGAGGCACGGAGGATACGCAGTATTTT TRBJ2-3 . few TRBV7-3
CSVRSDPSTDTQYF TGCAGCGTGCGGTCGGACCCTAGCACAGATACGCAGTATTTT TRBJ2-3 . few TRBV29-1
CASSHTGTSGRLSQYF TGTGCCAGCAGTCACACTGGGACTAGCGGGAGGTTGTCGCAGTATTTT TRBJ2-3 TRBD2 few TRBV28
CASSPKGAADTQYF TGTGCCAGCAGCCCCAAAGGGGCCGCAGATACGCAGTATTTT TRBJ2-3 . few TRBV9
CASSQERGQASANYGYTF TGCGCCAGCAGCCAAGAACGGGGTCAGGCCTCGGCTAACTATGGCTACACCTTC TRBJ1-2 . . TRBV4-1
CASSQVGAGYDYGYTF TGTGCCAGCAGCCAAGTTGGGGCAGGGTATGACTATGGCTACACCTTC TRBJ1-2 . few TRBV4-2
CASSHRTSGRNEQFF TGTGCCAGCAGTCACCGGACTAGCGGGAGGAATGAGCAGTTCTTC TRBJ2-1 TRBD2 . TRBV27
CASSPGLAGGFEQYF TGTGCCAGCAGTCCAGGACTAGCGGGAGGCTTCGAGCAGTACTTC TRBJ2-7 TRBD2 . TRBV2
CASSATGTDTQYF TGTGCCAGCAGCGCTACAGGCACAGATACGCAGTATTTT TRBJ2-3 . few TRBV5-4
CASSEQQLAYRGEQFF TGTGCCAGCAGTGAACAGCAACTAGCGTATCGCGGTGAGCAGTTCTTC TRBJ2-1 TRBD2 few TRBV6-1
CASRTSAGNEQFF TGTGCCAGCAGAACAAGTGCGGGCAATGAGCAGTTCTTC TRBJ2-1 . . TRBV27
CASSVDPAGAYEQYF TGTGCCAGCAGCGTAGACCCGGCAGGGGCGTACGAGCAGTACTTC TRBJ2-7 . few TRBV9
CASSHALRRETQYF TGTGCCAGCTCACACGCCCTCCGCCGGGAGACCCAGTACTTC TRBJ2-5 . . TRBV18
CASSVITGGFETQYF TGTGCCAGCAGCGTAATCACAGGGGGCTTTGAGACCCAGTACTTC TRBJ2-5 TRBD1 . TRBV9
CASSRALAGGTSTDTQYF TGCGCCAGCAGCCGGGCACTAGCGGGAGGGACTAGCACAGATACGCAGTATTTT TRBJ2-3 TRBD2 . TRBV4-1
CASSPGGYEQYF TGCGCCAGCAGCCCTGGGGGATACGAGCAGTACTTC TRBJ2-7 . . TRBV4-3
CASSLVGTGEYEQYF TGTGCCAGCAGTTTAGTTGGGACAGGGGAGTACGAGCAGTACTTC TRBJ2-7 TRBD1 few TRBV28
CASRIDAGVGEQYF TGTGCCAGCAGGATCGATGCAGGGGTCGGCGAGCAGTACTTC TRBJ2-7 . . TRBV7-2
CASSPDSSGNTIYF TGCGCCAGCAGCCCCGACAGCTCTGGAAACACCATATATTTT TRBJ1-3 . . TRBV5-1
CASSLGLPNYNEQFF TGCGCCAGCAGCTTGGGGCTACCCAACTACAATGAGCAGTTCTTC TRBJ2-1 . . TRBV5-1
CSAKPDPDTQYF TGCAGCGCCAAACCGGATCCAGATACGCAGTATTTT TRBJ2-3 . . TRBV29-1
CASSLRGNEKLFF TGTGCCAGCAGCTTGAGAGGGAATGAAAAACTGTTTTTT TRBJ1-4 . . TRBV7-6
CASSSPPGHEQETQYF TGTGCCAGCAGCTCTCCCCCGGGACACGAACAAGAGACCCAGTACTTC TRBJ2-5 . . TRBV7-2
CSGEPGQRVGTQYF TGCAGCGGGGAACCCGGGCAACGCGTGGGGACCCAGTACTTC TRBJ2-5 . . TRBV29-1
CASSPRDRGLGDTQYF TGTGCCAGCAGCCCCCGGGACAGGGGGCTCGGAGATACGCAGTATTTT TRBJ2-3 TRBD1 . TRBV9
CASSEGLAGGSEQFF TGTGCCAGCAGTGAAGGACTAGCGGGAGGAAGTGAGCAGTTCTTC TRBJ2-1 TRBD2 . TRBV6-1
CASSLGTGRADTQYF TGCGCCAGCAGCTTGGGAACAGGGCGCGCAGATACGCAGTATTTT TRBJ2-3 . . TRBV5-1
CASSADRGYSGYTF TGTGCCAGCAGTGCCGACAGGGGGTACTCTGGCTACACCTTC TRBJ1-2 TRBD1 . TRBV25-1
CASSSGWGADTQYF TGTGCCAGCAGCTCCGGATGGGGGGCAGATACGCAGTATTTT TRBJ2-3 . . TRBV7-2
CAWSARAEQFF TGTGCCTGGAGTGCGCGGGCTGAGCAGTTCTTC TRBJ2-1 . . TRBV30
CAWSRKSGNTIYF TGTGCCTGGAGTAGGAAATCTGGAAACACCATATATTTT TRBJ1-3 . few TRBV30